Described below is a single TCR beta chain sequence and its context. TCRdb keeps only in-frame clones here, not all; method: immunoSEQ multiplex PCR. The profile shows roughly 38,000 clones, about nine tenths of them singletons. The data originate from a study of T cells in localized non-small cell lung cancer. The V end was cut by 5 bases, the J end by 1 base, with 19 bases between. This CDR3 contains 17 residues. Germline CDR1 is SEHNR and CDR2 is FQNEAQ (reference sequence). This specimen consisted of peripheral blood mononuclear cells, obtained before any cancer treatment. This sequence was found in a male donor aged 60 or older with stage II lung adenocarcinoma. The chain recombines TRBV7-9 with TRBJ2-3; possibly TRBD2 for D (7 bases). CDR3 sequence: CASSHPRGDYRTDTQYF. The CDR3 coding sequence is TGTGCCAGCAGCCACCCTAGGGGGGACTACCGCACAGATACGCAGTATTTT.